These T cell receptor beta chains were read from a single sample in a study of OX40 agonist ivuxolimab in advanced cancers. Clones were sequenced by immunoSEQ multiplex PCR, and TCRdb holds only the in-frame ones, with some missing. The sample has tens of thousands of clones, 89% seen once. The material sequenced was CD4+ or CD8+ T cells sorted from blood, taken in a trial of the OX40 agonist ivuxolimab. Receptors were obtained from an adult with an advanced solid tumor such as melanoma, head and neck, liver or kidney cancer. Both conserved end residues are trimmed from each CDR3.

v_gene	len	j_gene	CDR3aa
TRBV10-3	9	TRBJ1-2	AISEGTGYT
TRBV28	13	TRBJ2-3	ASSPRRLPTDTQY
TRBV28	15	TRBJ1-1	ASTPGGGPGLNTEAF
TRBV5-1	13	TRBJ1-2	ASSRQPVGGYGYT
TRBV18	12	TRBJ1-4	ASSPSRGNEKLF
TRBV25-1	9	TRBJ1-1	ASSESTEAF
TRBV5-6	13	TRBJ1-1	ASSFRTGLYTEAF
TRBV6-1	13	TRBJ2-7	ATLLAGGLAYEQY
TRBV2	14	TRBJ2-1	ASSPARGRDHNEQF
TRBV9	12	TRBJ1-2	ASSPSPQGSGYT
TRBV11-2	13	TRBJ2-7	ASSPSRTPNYEQY
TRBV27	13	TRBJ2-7	ASSLLDGSSYEQY
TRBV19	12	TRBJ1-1	ASSIDRYSDGAF
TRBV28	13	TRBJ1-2	ASSLSELLNYGYT
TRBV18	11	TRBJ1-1	ASSQGMNTEAF
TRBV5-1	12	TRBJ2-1	ASSPTGGYNEQF
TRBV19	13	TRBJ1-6	ASSRDPLVDSPLH
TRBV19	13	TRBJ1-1	ASSSNQGMNTEAF
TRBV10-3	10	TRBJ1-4	AISERGQGLF